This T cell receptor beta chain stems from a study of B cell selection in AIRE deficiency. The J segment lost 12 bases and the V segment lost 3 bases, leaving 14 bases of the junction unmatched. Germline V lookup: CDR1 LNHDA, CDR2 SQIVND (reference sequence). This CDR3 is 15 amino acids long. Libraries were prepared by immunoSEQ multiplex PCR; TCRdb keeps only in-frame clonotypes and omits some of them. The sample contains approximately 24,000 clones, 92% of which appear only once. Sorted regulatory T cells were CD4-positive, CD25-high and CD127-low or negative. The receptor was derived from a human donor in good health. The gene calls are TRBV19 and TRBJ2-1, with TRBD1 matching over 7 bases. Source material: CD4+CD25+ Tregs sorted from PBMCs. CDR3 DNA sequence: TGTGCCAGTAGTATCAGGACAGGCGGTACAATGAGGCAGTTCTTC. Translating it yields CASSIRTGGTMRQFF.